These T cell receptor beta chains were read from a single sample in a study of CD8 T cells in ankylosing spondylitis. MiXCR was run by TCRdb on the 5' RACE reads, yielding one entry per CDR3 protein. The sample includes 250,000 to 300,000 distinct CDR3 sequences, 20% of them seen just once. Sequencing was carried out using blood, either unsorted or a sorted T cell fraction (not recorded which). Every receptor here comes from a male donor with ankylosing spondylitis or in good health (not recorded which). Both conserved end residues are part of each CDR3. The order of the fields is J gene, D gene, clone size, V gene, CDR3 protein, CDR3 DNA. D genes are given only for firm matches. Only part of the rows carry a size: once, few, many, or a class if the clone is expanded.

j_gene: TRBJ2-5
d_gene: -
abundance: -
v_gene: TRBV7-2
CDR3aa: CASSFPRGTLETQYF
CDR3nt: TGTGCCAGCAGCTTCCCCCGGGGGACGTTAGAGACCCAGTACTTC

j_gene: TRBJ1-2
d_gene: -
abundance: -
v_gene: TRBV2
CDR3aa: CASSPDSGAFYGYTF
CDR3nt: TGTGCCAGCAGTCCCGACAGTGGGGCTTTCTATGGCTACACCTTC

j_gene: TRBJ1-6
d_gene: -
abundance: few
v_gene: TRBV9
CDR3aa: CASSVDAHGVDSPLHF
CDR3nt: TGTGCCAGCAGCGTAGATGCCCATGGGGTTGATTCACCCCTCCACTTT

j_gene: TRBJ1-5
d_gene: TRBD1
abundance: -
v_gene: TRBV6-1
CDR3aa: CASSALDRGDQPQHF
CDR3nt: TGTGCCAGCAGTGCCCTAGACAGGGGGGATCAGCCCCAGCATTTT

j_gene: TRBJ2-1
d_gene: -
abundance: many
v_gene: TRBV5-1
CDR3aa: CASSLGNGIDEQFF
CDR3nt: TGCGCCAGCAGCTTGGGGAATGGAATCGATGAGCAGTTCTTC

j_gene: TRBJ2-5
d_gene: TRBD1
abundance: -
v_gene: TRBV20-1
CDR3aa: CSARPSTGLIETQYF
CDR3nt: TGCAGTGCTAGACCCTCGACAGGGCTTATCGAGACCCAGTACTTC

j_gene: TRBJ1-5
d_gene: TRBD1
abundance: few
v_gene: TRBV7-6
CDR3aa: CASSLGHRGQSNQPQHF
CDR3nt: TGTGCCAGCAGCTTAGGCCATAGGGGGCAAAGCAATCAGCCCCAGCATTTT

j_gene: TRBJ2-5
d_gene: -
abundance: few
v_gene: TRBV27
CDR3aa: CASSPFDGEETQYF
CDR3nt: TGTGCCAGCAGCCCTTTTGACGGTGAAGAGACCCAGTACTTC

j_gene: TRBJ2-1
d_gene: -
abundance: -
v_gene: TRBV15
CDR3aa: CATSGDYFSNEQFF
CDR3nt: TGTGCCACCAGCGGCGACTACTTCAGCAATGAGCAGTTCTTC

j_gene: TRBJ2-3
d_gene: TRBD1
abundance: few
v_gene: TRBV10-3
CDR3aa: CAISLGQASSTDTQYF
CDR3nt: TGTGCCATCAGCCTTGGACAGGCCTCTAGCACAGATACGCAGTATTTT

j_gene: TRBJ1-4
d_gene: -
abundance: -
v_gene: TRBV7-9
CDR3aa: CASSAGHPEEKLFF
CDR3nt: TGTGCCAGCAGCGCCGGTCACCCAGAAGAAAAACTGTTTTTT

j_gene: TRBJ2-5
d_gene: -
abundance: -
v_gene: TRBV11-2
CDR3aa: CASSFRVIEETQYF
CDR3nt: TGTGCCAGCAGCTTCAGGGTTATCGAGGAGACCCAGTACTTC

j_gene: TRBJ2-1
d_gene: TRBD2
abundance: few
v_gene: TRBV7-3
CDR3aa: CASSPIGEGVVMEQFF
CDR3nt: TGTGCCAGCAGCCCGATCGGGGAGGGTGTGGTTATGGAACAGTTCTTC

j_gene: TRBJ2-4
d_gene: -
abundance: few
v_gene: TRBV18
CDR3aa: CASSPLNLAKNIQYF
CDR3nt: TGTGCCAGCTCACCACTGAACTTAGCCAAAAACATTCAGTACTTC

j_gene: TRBJ2-1
d_gene: TRBD1
abundance: few
v_gene: TRBV5-1
CDR3aa: CASSPQGGPNEQFF
CDR3nt: TGCGCCAGCAGCCCCCAAGGGGGCCCGAATGAGCAGTTCTTC

j_gene: TRBJ2-2
d_gene: TRBD2
abundance: -
v_gene: TRBV28
CDR3aa: CASRGVAGAAGELFF
CDR3nt: TGTGCCAGCAGGGGAGTAGCGGGAGCTGCCGGGGAGCTGTTTTTT

j_gene: TRBJ2-5
d_gene: -
abundance: few
v_gene: TRBV30
CDR3aa: CAWSPARETQYF
CDR3nt: TGTGCCTGGAGCCCCGCCCGTGAGACCCAGTACTTC

j_gene: TRBJ2-1
d_gene: TRBD1
abundance: -
v_gene: TRBV5-1
CDR3aa: CASSLWDRVENEQFF
CDR3nt: TGCGCCAGCAGCTTGTGGGACAGGGTTGAGAATGAGCAGTTCTTC

j_gene: TRBJ2-5
d_gene: TRBD2
abundance: few
v_gene: TRBV20-1
CDR3aa: CSAAPGLAGKTQYF
CDR3nt: TGCAGTGCGGCCCCGGGACTAGCGGGAAAGACCCAGTACTTC

j_gene: TRBJ2-4
d_gene: TRBD2
abundance: few
v_gene: TRBV5-1
CDR3aa: CASSWLMGGSGKWVKNIQYF
CDR3nt: TGCGCCAGCAGCTGGCTGATGGGGGGTAGCGGGAAATGGGTCAAAAACATTCAGTACTTC

j_gene: TRBJ2-3
d_gene: -
abundance: -
v_gene: TRBV27
CDR3aa: CASRSGRTLTDTQYF
CDR3nt: TGTGCCAGCAGATCAGGACGGACCCTCACAGATACGCAGTATTTT

j_gene: TRBJ1-5
d_gene: TRBD1
abundance: few
v_gene: TRBV12-3/TRBV12-4
CDR3aa: CASSLVGAGQSNQPQHF
CDR3nt: TGTGCCAGCAGTTTGGTGGGTGCGGGACAGTCAAATCAGCCCCAGCATTTT

j_gene: TRBJ2-3
d_gene: TRBD2
abundance: -
v_gene: TRBV10-3
CDR3aa: CAITAWGTSGTDTQYF
CDR3nt: TGTGCCATCACTGCGTGGGGGACTAGCGGCACAGATACGCAGTATTTT

j_gene: TRBJ1-1
d_gene: -
abundance: few
v_gene: TRBV11-2
CDR3aa: CASSLGGLGNTEAFF
CDR3nt: TGTGCCAGCAGCTTAGGGGGTTTAGGGAACACTGAAGCTTTCTTT

j_gene: TRBJ2-1
d_gene: -
abundance: -
v_gene: TRBV5-6
CDR3aa: CASSLGPAPYNEQFF
CDR3nt: TGTGCCAGCAGCTTGGGTCCTGCCCCATACAATGAGCAGTTCTTC

j_gene: TRBJ2-2
d_gene: -
abundance: few
v_gene: TRBV5-1
CDR3aa: CASSFEANTGELFF
CDR3nt: TGCGCCAGCAGCTTCGAGGCAAACACCGGGGAGCTGTTTTTT

j_gene: TRBJ2-3
d_gene: -
abundance: few
v_gene: TRBV29-1
CDR3aa: CSVDEADTQYF
CDR3nt: TGCAGCGTTGATGAGGCAGATACGCAGTATTTT

j_gene: TRBJ2-1
d_gene: TRBD1
abundance: few
v_gene: TRBV11-2
CDR3aa: CASSLEARTGGLF
CDR3nt: TGTGCCAGCAGCTTAGAAGCTCGGACAGGGGGCCTTTTC

j_gene: TRBJ2-5
d_gene: TRBD1
abundance: -
v_gene: TRBV5-6
CDR3aa: CASSHGTAQETQYF
CDR3nt: TGTGCCAGCAGCCACGGGACAGCCCAAGAGACCCAGTACTTC

j_gene: TRBJ1-1
d_gene: -
abundance: -
v_gene: TRBV20-1
CDR3aa: CSASRGADTEAFF
CDR3nt: TGCAGTGCTAGCAGGGGAGCTGACACTGAAGCTTTCTTT

j_gene: TRBJ2-1
d_gene: TRBD1
abundance: -
v_gene: TRBV5-5
CDR3aa: CASSLVTGAEGEQFF
CDR3nt: TGTGCCAGCAGCTTGGTGACAGGGGCGGAGGGGGAGCAGTTCTTC

j_gene: TRBJ1-3
d_gene: TRBD1
abundance: -
v_gene: TRBV4-1
CDR3aa: CASSQDPQGAFGNTIYF
CDR3nt: TGCGCCAGCAGCCAAGATCCCCAGGGGGCGTTCGGAAACACCATATATTTT

j_gene: TRBJ2-3
d_gene: -
abundance: many
v_gene: TRBV12-3/TRBV12-4
CDR3aa: CASRPDPTDTQYF
CDR3nt: TGTGCCAGCAGGCCGGACCCCACAGATACGCAGTATTTT

j_gene: TRBJ2-2
d_gene: TRBD1
abundance: few
v_gene: TRBV24-1
CDR3aa: CATSDVNRGWNTGELFF
CDR3nt: TGTGCCACCAGTGATGTGAACAGGGGCTGGAACACCGGGGAGCTGTTTTTT

j_gene: TRBJ1-3
d_gene: -
abundance: -
v_gene: TRBV10-3
CDR3aa: CAISPDSSSGNTIYF
CDR3nt: TGTGCCATCAGCCCCGACAGTAGCTCTGGAAACACCATATATTTT

j_gene: TRBJ2-1
d_gene: -
abundance: -
v_gene: TRBV11-3
CDR3aa: CASSSSSHNEQFF
CDR3nt: TGTGCCAGCAGCTCCTCGTCGCACAATGAGCAGTTCTTC

j_gene: TRBJ1-6
d_gene: -
abundance: few
v_gene: TRBV28
CDR3aa: CASSTPGRGDSPLHF
CDR3nt: TGTGCCAGCAGCACACCAGGCAGGGGCGATTCACCCCTCCACTTT

j_gene: TRBJ1-5
d_gene: -
abundance: -
v_gene: TRBV12-3/TRBV12-4
CDR3aa: CASSLRRSNQPQHF
CDR3nt: TGTGCCAGCAGTTTAAGGAGGAGCAATCAGCCCCAGCATTTT

j_gene: TRBJ1-4
d_gene: TRBD1
abundance: few
v_gene: TRBV12-3/TRBV12-4
CDR3aa: CASRKQGAVNEKLFF
CDR3nt: TGTGCCAGCAGGAAACAGGGGGCTGTTAATGAAAAACTGTTTTTT

j_gene: TRBJ2-2
d_gene: TRBD2
abundance: -
v_gene: TRBV5-1
CDR3aa: CASSPGGGTRNTGELFF
CDR3nt: TGCGCCAGCAGCCCGGGGGGGGGAACAAGAAACACCGGGGAGCTGTTTTTT

j_gene: TRBJ2-3
d_gene: TRBD1
abundance: -
v_gene: TRBV12-3/TRBV12-4
CDR3aa: CASSSFLQGADTQYF
CDR3nt: TGTGCCAGCAGTTCCTTTTTACAGGGGGCAGATACGCAGTATTTT

j_gene: TRBJ2-1
d_gene: TRBD2
abundance: -
v_gene: TRBV14
CDR3aa: CASSQVGSGRPRNEQFF
CDR3nt: TGTGCCAGCAGCCAAGTCGGTAGCGGGAGGCCAAGGAATGAGCAGTTCTTC

j_gene: TRBJ2-2
d_gene: TRBD1
abundance: few
v_gene: TRBV6-1
CDR3aa: CASSKGQSFTGELFF
CDR3nt: TGTGCCAGCAGTAAGGGACAGAGCTTCACCGGGGAGCTGTTTTTT

j_gene: TRBJ2-3
d_gene: -
abundance: -
v_gene: TRBV30
CDR3aa: CAWSVTDTQYF
CDR3nt: TGTGCCTGGAGCGTCACAGATACGCAGTATTTT

j_gene: TRBJ2-2
d_gene: TRBD2
abundance: -
v_gene: TRBV25-1
CDR3aa: CASSTASGGPNTGELFF
CDR3nt: TGTGCCAGCAGTACAGCTAGCGGGGGGCCGAACACCGGGGAGCTGTTTTTT

j_gene: TRBJ2-4
d_gene: TRBD1
abundance: -
v_gene: TRBV27
CDR3aa: CASSIGPTGGTSGAKNIQYF
CDR3nt: TGTGCCAGCAGTATCGGCCCCACAGGGGGCACTTCGGGGGCCAAAAACATTCAGTACTTC

j_gene: TRBJ1-2
d_gene: TRBD1
abundance: many
v_gene: TRBV20-1
CDR3aa: CSAKDRGPYGYTF
CDR3nt: TGCAGTGCAAAGGACAGGGGGCCCTATGGCTACACCTTC

j_gene: TRBJ2-2
d_gene: -
abundance: -
v_gene: TRBV7-7
CDR3aa: CASSLERAGELFF
CDR3nt: TGTGCCAGCAGCTTAGAAAGGGCCGGGGAGCTGTTTTTT

j_gene: TRBJ2-3
d_gene: TRBD1
abundance: few
v_gene: TRBV9
CDR3aa: CASSSTLGQGTDTQYF
CDR3nt: TGTGCCAGCAGCTCCACCCTCGGACAGGGTACAGATACGCAGTATTTT

j_gene: TRBJ2-5
d_gene: -
abundance: few
v_gene: TRBV5-1
CDR3aa: CASSLRGGYEETQYF
CDR3nt: TGCGCCAGCAGCTTGAGGGGAGGATATGAAGAGACCCAGTACTTC

j_gene: TRBJ2-3
d_gene: -
abundance: -
v_gene: TRBV6-5
CDR3aa: CASSYSAGAYTDTQYF
CDR3nt: TGTGCCAGCAGTTACTCGGCAGGGGCCTACACAGATACGCAGTATTTT

j_gene: TRBJ2-3
d_gene: TRBD2
abundance: -
v_gene: TRBV5-1
CDR3aa: CASSLGASGAHTDTQYF
CDR3nt: TGCGCCAGCAGCTTGGGGGCTAGCGGGGCCCACACAGATACGCAGTATTTT

j_gene: TRBJ2-1
d_gene: -
abundance: -
v_gene: TRBV6-1
CDR3aa: CASSEQSYNEQFF
CDR3nt: TGTGCCAGCAGTGAACAGAGCTACAATGAGCAGTTCTTC

j_gene: TRBJ1-1
d_gene: -
abundance: few
v_gene: TRBV14
CDR3aa: CASSQDWPPGPDTEAFF
CDR3nt: TGTGCCAGCAGCCAAGATTGGCCGCCAGGGCCTGACACTGAAGCTTTCTTT

j_gene: TRBJ1-2
d_gene: TRBD1
abundance: few
v_gene: TRBV12-3/TRBV12-4
CDR3aa: CASSRVTGDYGYTF
CDR3nt: TGTGCCAGCAGCCGCGTCACAGGGGACTATGGCTACACCTTC

j_gene: TRBJ1-1
d_gene: TRBD1
abundance: many
v_gene: TRBV5-1
CDR3aa: CASSKTGSTEAFF
CDR3nt: TGCGCCAGCAGCAAGACAGGGAGCACTGAAGCTTTCTTT

j_gene: TRBJ2-3
d_gene: -
abundance: few
v_gene: TRBV25-1
CDR3aa: CASSDPRNLRDTQYF
CDR3nt: TGTGCCAGCAGTGATCCGAGAAATCTCCGGGATACGCAGTATTTT